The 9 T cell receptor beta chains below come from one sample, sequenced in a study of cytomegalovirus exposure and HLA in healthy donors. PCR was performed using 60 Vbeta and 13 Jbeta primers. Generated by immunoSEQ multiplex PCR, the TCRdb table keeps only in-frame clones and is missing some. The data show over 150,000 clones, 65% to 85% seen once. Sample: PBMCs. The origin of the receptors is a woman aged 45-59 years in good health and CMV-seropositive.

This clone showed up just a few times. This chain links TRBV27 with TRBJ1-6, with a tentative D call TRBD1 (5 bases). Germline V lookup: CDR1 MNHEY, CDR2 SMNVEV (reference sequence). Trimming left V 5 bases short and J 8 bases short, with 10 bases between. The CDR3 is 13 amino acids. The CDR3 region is CASSLTDYSPLHF. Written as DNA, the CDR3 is TGTGCCAGCAGTCTGACAGATTATTCACCCCTCCACTTT.

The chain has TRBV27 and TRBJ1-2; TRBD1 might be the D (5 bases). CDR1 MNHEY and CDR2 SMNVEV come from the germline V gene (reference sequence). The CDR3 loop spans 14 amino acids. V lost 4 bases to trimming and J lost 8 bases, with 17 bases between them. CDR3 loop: CASSSADRARGYTF. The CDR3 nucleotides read TGTGCCAGCAGTTCCGCCGACAGAGCTCGGGGCTACACCTTC.

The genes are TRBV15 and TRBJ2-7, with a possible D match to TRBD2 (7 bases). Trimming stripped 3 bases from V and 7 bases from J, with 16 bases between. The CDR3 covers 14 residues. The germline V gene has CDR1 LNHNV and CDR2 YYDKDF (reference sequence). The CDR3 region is CATSSGGALLEQYF. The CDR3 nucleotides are TGTGCCACCAGCAGTGGGGGGGCACTTTTAGAGCAGTACTTC.

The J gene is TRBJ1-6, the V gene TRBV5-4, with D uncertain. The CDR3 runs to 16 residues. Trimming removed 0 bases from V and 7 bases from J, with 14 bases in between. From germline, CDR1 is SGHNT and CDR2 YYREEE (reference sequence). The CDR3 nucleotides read TGTGCCAGCAGCTTGGGGGCAGAAAGAAGGAATTCACCCCTCCACTTT. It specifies CASSLGAERRNSPLHF.

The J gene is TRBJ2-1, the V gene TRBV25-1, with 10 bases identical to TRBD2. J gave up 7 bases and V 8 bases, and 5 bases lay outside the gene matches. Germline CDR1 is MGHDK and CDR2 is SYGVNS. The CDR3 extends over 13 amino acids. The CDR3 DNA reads TGTGCCAGCTCAGAGCGGGGGGGGAATGAGCAGTTCTTC. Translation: CASSERGGNEQFF.

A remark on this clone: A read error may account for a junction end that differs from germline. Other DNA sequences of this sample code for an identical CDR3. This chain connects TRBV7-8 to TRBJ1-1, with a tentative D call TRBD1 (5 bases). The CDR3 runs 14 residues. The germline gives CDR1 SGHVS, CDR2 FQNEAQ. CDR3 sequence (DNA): TGTGCCAGCGCCCTTGACGCAGGGAACACTGAGGCTTTCTTT. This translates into CASALDAGNTEAFF.

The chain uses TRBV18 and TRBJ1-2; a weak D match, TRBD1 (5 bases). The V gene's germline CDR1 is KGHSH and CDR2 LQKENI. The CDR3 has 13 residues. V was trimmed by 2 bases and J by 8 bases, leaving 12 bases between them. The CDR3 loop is CASSPAGSQGYTF. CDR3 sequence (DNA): TGTGCCAGCTCACCAGCAGGGTCCCAAGGCTACACCTTC.

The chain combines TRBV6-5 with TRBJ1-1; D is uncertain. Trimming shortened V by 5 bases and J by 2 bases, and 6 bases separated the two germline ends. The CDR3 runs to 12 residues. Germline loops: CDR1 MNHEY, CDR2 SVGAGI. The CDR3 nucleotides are TGTGCCAGCAGTACCAGTAACACTGAAGCTTTCTTT. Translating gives CASSTSNTEAFF.

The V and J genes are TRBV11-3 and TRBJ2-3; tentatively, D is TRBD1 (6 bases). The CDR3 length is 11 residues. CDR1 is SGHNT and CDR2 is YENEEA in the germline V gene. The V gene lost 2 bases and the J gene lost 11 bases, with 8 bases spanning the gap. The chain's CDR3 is CASSLMDRQYF. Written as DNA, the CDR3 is TGTGCCAGCAGCTTAATGGACAGGCAGTATTTT.